The rows below give T cell receptor beta chains drawn from one sample of a study of blood T cells in healthy people across ages. MiXCR, run by TCRdb on the 5' RACE reads, gives a single entry per CDR3 protein. The table lists over 600,000 distinct CDR3 sequences, roughly three fifths of them singletons. The sequenced material came from blood. These receptors all stem from a man aged 35-49 years in good health. The CDR3 runs from the conserved cysteine through the conserved F or W. Each record gives: V gene, J gene, D gene, clone size, CDR3 DNA, CDR3 protein. A D gene is named only where the DNA matches it firmly. Rows give clone size only sometimes, using once, few, many, or a class for an expanded clone.

TRBV6-5	TRBJ2-1	.	.	TGTGCCAGCAGTTACCAGCAACCGGCGGGTTTTCGCAATGAGCAGTTCTTC	CASSYQQPAGFRNEQFF
TRBV7-3	TRBJ2-3	.	.	TGTGCCAGCAGCTTACGGGGGGCCCCAGATACGCAGTATTTT	CASSLRGAPDTQYF
TRBV20-1	TRBJ1-1	TRBD1	.	TGCAGTGCTAAACATTCGGGGACAGGGAACACTGAAGCTTTCTTT	CSAKHSGTGNTEAFF
TRBV7-3	TRBJ2-1	TRBD2	.	TGTGCCAGCAGCCTAGATGGGACTAGCGGGGGCTCCAACGAGCAGTTCTTC	CASSLDGTSGGSNEQFF
TRBV25-1	TRBJ2-1	TRBD2	once	TGTGCCAGCAGTGGTGGCCCAACTCCGCGGGGGGGATACAATGAGCAGTTCTTC	CASSGGPTPRGGYNEQFF
TRBV6-1	TRBJ2-7	TRBD2	many	TGTGCCAGCAGTGACTGGACTAGCGGGGAGCAGTACTTC	CASSDWTSGEQYF
TRBV7-2	TRBJ2-5	.	many	TGTGCCAGCAGCTTCCTTGAGACCCAGTACTTC	CASSFLETQYF
TRBV9	TRBJ2-7	.	.	TGTGCCAGCAGCGTTGCCGCCAGGGTTGACGAGCAGTACTTC	CASSVAARVDEQYF
TRBV11-2	TRBJ2-1	TRBD2	.	TGTGCCAGCAGCTGGCTAGCGGGGGGTAACAATGAGCAGTTCTTC	CASSWLAGGNNEQFF
TRBV29-1	TRBJ2-5	.	few	TGCAGCGTGGAACAGACAGGCTCGAGGACCCAGTACTTC	CSVEQTGSRTQYF
TRBV27	TRBJ2-1	.	.	TGTGCCAGCAGTTCACCCCTTGCCGGGGTAATGGATGAGCAGTTCTTC	CASSSPLAGVMDEQFF
TRBV5-1	TRBJ1-6	TRBD1	.	TGCGCCAGCAGTTTACGGACAGGAACCAATTCACCCCTCCACTTT	CASSLRTGTNSPLHF
TRBV28	TRBJ2-1	TRBD2	.	TGTGCCAGCAGGGTTGGCGGGAGGGCCACCTACAATGAGCAGTTCTTC	CASRVGGRATYNEQFF
TRBV11-2	TRBJ1-2	.	once	TGTGCCAGCATGGGAACACTTGGTGGCTACACCTTC	CASMGTLGGYTF
TRBV4-1	TRBJ2-7	TRBD2	.	TGCGCCAGCAGCCAAGTCGTTACGTTAACTAGCGGTCACTACGAGCAGTACTTC	CASSQVVTLTSGHYEQYF
TRBV6-5	TRBJ2-5	.	once	TGTGCCAGCAGTAGAACCGCTGATGAGCAGTACTTC	CASSRTADEQYF
TRBV28	TRBJ1-2	.	.	TGTGCCAGCAGCCTCACCGGGCCCTATGGCTACACCTTC	CASSLTGPYGYTF
TRBV3-1	TRBJ2-1	.	.	TGTGCCAGCAGCCACAATAACGCCCGAGAGCAGTTCTTC	CASSHNNAREQFF
TRBV5-1	TRBJ2-1	TRBD1	many	TGCGCCAGCAGCACAACAGGGGTGGACTACAATGAGCAGTTCTTC	CASSTTGVDYNEQFF
TRBV5-1	TRBJ1-6	.	.	TGCGCCAGCAGCTTGGACAGGTATAATTCACCCCTCCACTTT	CASSLDRYNSPLHF
TRBV15	TRBJ1-5	.	.	TGTGCCACCGGTTATCGCAGGGAAGGGAATCAGCCCCAGCATTTT	CATGYRREGNQPQHF
TRBV2	TRBJ1-5	.	.	TGTGCCAGCAGGCGGACAGATAGCAATCAGCCCCAGCATTTT	CASRRTDSNQPQHF